The next 10 T cell receptor beta chains were all read from a single sample in a study of Ad26.COV2.S vaccination and SARS-CoV-2 variants. Some clones are missing from TCRdb's copy, which holds only in-frame ones; the method was immunoSEQ multiplex PCR. The table records about 350,000 clones, 88% of them present only once. Treatment meaning: around 19 received Ad26.COV2.S at low or high dose, single or two shots; several received placebo; per-sample allocation not given. Sampling occurred on day 63 after the first vaccine or placebo injection. This sample comprised peripheral blood, obtained in a trial of Ad26.COV2.S vaccine versus placebo. These receptors all stem from a person between 18 and 59 years old who received the Ad26.COV2.S COVID-19 vaccine or a placebo.

The rearrangement uses TRBV30 and TRBJ1-5; D is ambiguous. CDR1 and CDR2 (germline): GTSNPN, SVGIG (reference sequence). The CDR3 loop spans 16 amino acids. Trimming cost V 0 bases and J 2 bases, with 14 bases left between them. The CDR3 sequence: CAWSVGIVRGNQPQHF. The CDR3 coding sequence is TGTGCCTGGAGTGTAGGGATTGTGAGGGGCAATCAGCCCCAGCATTTT.

The sample holds one count of this clone. The gene calls are TRBV6-5 and TRBJ1-2; D gene unclear. Trimming took 6 bases from V and 6 from J, leaving 17 bases between them. This CDR3 has 14 amino acids. Germline values: CDR1 MNHEY, CDR2 SVGAGI. Written as DNA, the CDR3 is TGTGCCAGCAGCCGGGCGGGAAGGAGGGATGGCTACACCTTC. Its translation: CASSRAGRRDGYTF.

The chain joins TRBV29-1 to TRBJ1-2, with TRBD1 identical over 10 bases. Germline loops: CDR1 SQVTM, CDR2 ANQGSEA. With V trimmed by 1 base and J by 8 bases, 4 bases remained unmatched. The CDR3 covers 13 residues. The CDR3 loop reads CSVEGDRGQGYTF. CDR3 DNA: TGCAGCGTTGAAGGGGACAGGGGACAGGGCTACACCTTC.

This clone was recorded once. The J gene is TRBJ1-1, the V gene TRBV3-1 (or the pseudogene TRBV3-2), with a weak D call TRBD1 (5 bases). This CDR3 spans 16 amino acids. V was shortened by 4 bases and J by 0 bases, with 15 bases between the two germline ends. Looked up from germline, CDR1 is LGHDT and CDR2 is YNNKEL (reference sequence). CDR3 protein: CASSPYSGTVNTEAFF. The CDR3 DNA follows: TGTGCCAGCAGCCCGTACTCCGGGACGGTGAACACTGAAGCTTTCTTT.

J is TRBJ1-3 and V is TRBV4-2, with 11 bases lining up with TRBD1. Germline V CDR1 and CDR2: LGHNA, YNFKEQ. The V gene end was trimmed by 4 bases and the J gene end by 7 bases; junction bases not matched to a gene: 3. CDR3 length equals 14 residues. Written as DNA, the CDR3 is TGTGCCAGCAGCCCCGGGACAGGGGGTAACACCATATATTTT. Translated: CASSPGTGGNTIYF.

The chain couples TRBV9 to TRBJ2-1; 8 bases match TRBD2. CDR1 and CDR2 (germline): SGDLS, YYNGEE. There are 15 residues in the CDR3. V dropped 4 bases and J dropped 3; count of bases not matched to a gene: 6. The CDR3 bases are TGTGCCAGCAGCTCAGCGGGGGCCTACTACAATGAGCAGTTCTTC. Its translation is CASSSAGAYYNEQFF. The variable domain in full, with the rest retrieved from reference TRBV9 and TRBJ2-1, is DSGVTQTPKHLITATGQRVTLRCSPRSGDLSVYWYQQSLDQGLQFLIQYYNGEERAKGNILERFSAQQFPDLHSELNLSSLELGDSALYFCASSSAGAYYNEQFFGPGTRLTVL.

V usage is TRBV7-2 and J usage is TRBJ2-7; a possible D gene is TRBD2 (6 bases). V lost 1 base, J lost 3 bases, and 10 bases lay in between. The germline CDR1 and CDR2 sequences are SGHTA and FQGNSA. This CDR3 comprises 14 residues. CDR3 amino acids: CASSLVRGGYEQYF. The CDR3 nucleotides read TGTGCCAGCAGCTTAGTTCGGGGAGGCTACGAGCAGTACTTC.

The gene calls are TRBV19 and TRBJ2-2; 9 bases align to TRBD1. This CDR3 has 17 residues. Germline-derived CDR1 and CDR2 are LNHDA and SQIVND (reference sequence). V lost 1 base to trimming and J lost 0 bases; unmatched junction nucleotides: 3. DNA for the CDR3: TGTGCCAGTAGTATAGCACAGGGGGCCCCGAACACCGGGGAGCTGTTTTTT. Its protein product is CASSIAQGAPNTGELFF.

The chain links TRBV27 to TRBJ1-2, with TRBD1 identical over 10 bases. Germline CDR1 and CDR2: MNHEY and SMNVEV (reference sequence). The CDR3 spans 18 residues. Trimming cost V 0 bases and J 4 bases; bases outside gene matches: 11. The CDR3 is CASSLSLDRGGWIYGYTF. CDR3 in DNA: TGTGCCAGCAGTTTATCCTTGGACAGGGGGGGTTGGATCTATGGCTACACCTTC.

The rearrangement uses TRBV4-2 and TRBJ2-2; D is undetermined. The germline V gene has CDR1 LGHNA and CDR2 YNFKEQ. V dropped 3 bases and J dropped 3 bases, with 2 bases sitting between them. The CDR3 is made up of 12 amino acids. The CDR3 reads CASSHDTGELFF. In DNA, the CDR3 is TGTGCCAGCAGCCATGACACCGGGGAGCTGTTTTTT.